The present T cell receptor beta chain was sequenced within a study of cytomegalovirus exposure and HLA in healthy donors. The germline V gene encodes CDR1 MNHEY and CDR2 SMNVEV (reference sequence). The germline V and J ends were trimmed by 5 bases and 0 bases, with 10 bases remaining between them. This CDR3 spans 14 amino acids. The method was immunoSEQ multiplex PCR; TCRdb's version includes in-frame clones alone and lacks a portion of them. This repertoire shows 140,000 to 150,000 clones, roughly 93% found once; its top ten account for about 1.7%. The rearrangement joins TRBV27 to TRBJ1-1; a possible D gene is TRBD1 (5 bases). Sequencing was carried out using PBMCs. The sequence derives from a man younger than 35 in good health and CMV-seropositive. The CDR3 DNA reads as TGTGCCAGCAGTCCCGAGGACATGAACACTGAAGCTTTCTTT. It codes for CASSPEDMNTEAFF.